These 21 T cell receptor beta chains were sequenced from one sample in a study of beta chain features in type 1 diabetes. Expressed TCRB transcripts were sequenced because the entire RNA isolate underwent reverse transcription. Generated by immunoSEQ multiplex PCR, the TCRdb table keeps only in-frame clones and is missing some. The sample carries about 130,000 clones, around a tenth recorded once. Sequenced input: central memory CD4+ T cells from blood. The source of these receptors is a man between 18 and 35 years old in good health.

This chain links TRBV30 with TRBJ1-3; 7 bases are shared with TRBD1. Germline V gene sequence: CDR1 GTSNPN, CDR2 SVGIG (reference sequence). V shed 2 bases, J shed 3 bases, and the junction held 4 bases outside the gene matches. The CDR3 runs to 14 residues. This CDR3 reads CAWSLGTDGNTIYF. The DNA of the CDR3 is TGTGCCTGGAGTCTAGGGACAGATGGAAACACCATATATTTT.

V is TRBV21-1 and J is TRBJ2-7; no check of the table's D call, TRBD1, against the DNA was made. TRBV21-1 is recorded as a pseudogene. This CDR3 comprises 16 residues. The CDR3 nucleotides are TGTGCCAGCAACCTATGTGTTTGGGACAGGGAGTACGAGCAGTACTTC. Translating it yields CASNLCVWDREYEQYF.

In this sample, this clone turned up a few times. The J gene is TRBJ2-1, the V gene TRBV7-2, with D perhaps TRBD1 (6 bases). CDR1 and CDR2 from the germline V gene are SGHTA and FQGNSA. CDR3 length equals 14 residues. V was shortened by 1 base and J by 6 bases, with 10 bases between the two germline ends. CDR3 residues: CASSLVQGLNEQFF. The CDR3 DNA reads TGTGCCAGCAGCTTAGTACAGGGCCTCAATGAGCAGTTCTTC.

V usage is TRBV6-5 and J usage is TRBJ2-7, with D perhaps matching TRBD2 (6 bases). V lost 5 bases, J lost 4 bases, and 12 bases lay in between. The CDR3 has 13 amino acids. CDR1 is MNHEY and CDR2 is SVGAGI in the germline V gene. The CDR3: CASSSRDLYEQYF. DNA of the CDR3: TGTGCCAGCAGTAGCCGGGACTTATACGAGCAGTACTTC.

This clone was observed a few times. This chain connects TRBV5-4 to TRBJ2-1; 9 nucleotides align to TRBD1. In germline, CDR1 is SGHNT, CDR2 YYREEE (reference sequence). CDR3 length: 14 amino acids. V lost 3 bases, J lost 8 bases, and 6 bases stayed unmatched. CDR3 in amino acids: CASSSGQGVHEQFF. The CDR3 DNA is TGTGCCAGCAGCTCGGGACAGGGAGTCCATGAGCAGTTCTTC.

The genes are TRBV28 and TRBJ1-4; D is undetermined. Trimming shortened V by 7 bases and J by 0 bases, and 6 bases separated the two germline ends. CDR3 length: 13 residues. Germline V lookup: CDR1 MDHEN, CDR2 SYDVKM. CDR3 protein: CASMFSTNEKLFF. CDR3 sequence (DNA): TGTGCCAGCATGTTCTCAACTAATGAAAAACTGTTTTTT.

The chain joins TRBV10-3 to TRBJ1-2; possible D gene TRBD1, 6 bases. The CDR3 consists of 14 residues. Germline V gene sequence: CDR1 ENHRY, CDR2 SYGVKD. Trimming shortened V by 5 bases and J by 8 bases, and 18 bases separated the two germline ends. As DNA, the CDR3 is TGTGCCATCAGTACAGGGATATCCTCGAACGGCTACACCTTC. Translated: CAISTGISSNGYTF.

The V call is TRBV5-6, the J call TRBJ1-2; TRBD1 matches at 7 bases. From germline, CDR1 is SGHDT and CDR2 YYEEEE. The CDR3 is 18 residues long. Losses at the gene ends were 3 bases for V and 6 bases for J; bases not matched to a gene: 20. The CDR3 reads CASSWLTGPTQHRDGYTF. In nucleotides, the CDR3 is TGTGCCAGCAGCTGGCTGACAGGGCCAACGCAACACCGGGATGGCTACACCTTC.

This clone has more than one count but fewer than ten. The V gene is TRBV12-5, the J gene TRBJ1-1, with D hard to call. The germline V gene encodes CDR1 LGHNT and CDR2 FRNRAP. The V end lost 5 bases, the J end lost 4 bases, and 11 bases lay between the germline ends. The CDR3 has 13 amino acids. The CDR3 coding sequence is TGTGCTAGTGGTGCCGGGGAGGGCACTGAAGCTTTCTTT. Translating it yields CASGAGEGTEAFF.

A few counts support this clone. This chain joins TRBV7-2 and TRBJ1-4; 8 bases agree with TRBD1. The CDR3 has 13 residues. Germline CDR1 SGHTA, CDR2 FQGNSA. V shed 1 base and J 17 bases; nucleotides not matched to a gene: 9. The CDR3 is CASSLGPLDRVFF. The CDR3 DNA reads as TGTGCCAGCAGCTTAGGCCCCTTGGACAGGGTCTTTTTT.

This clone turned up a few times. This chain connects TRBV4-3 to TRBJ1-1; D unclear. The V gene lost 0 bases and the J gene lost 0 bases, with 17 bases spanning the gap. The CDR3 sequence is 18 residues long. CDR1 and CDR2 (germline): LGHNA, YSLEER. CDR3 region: CASSQDPPIDYLNTEAFF. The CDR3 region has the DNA TGCGCCAGCAGCCAAGATCCACCGATCGACTACCTGAACACTGAAGCTTTCTTT.

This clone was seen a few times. DNA for the CDR3: TGTGCCAGCAGTTTACAGGGAACCTCCTACGAGCAGTACTTC. Its protein is CASSLQGTSYEQYF. The chain couples TRBV27 to TRBJ2-5; possible D gene TRBD1, 5 bases. The better agreement between TRBJ2-7 and the DNA end casts doubt on the J call. Germline CDR1 is MNHEY and CDR2 is SMNVEV (reference sequence). CDR3 length: 14 residues.

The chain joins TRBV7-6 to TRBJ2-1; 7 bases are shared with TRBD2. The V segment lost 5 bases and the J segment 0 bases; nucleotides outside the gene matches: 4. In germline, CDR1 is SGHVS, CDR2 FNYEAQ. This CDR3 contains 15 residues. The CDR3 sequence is CASSTSASSYNEQFF. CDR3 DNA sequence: TGTGCCAGCAGCACTAGCGCAAGCTCCTACAATGAGCAGTTCTTC.

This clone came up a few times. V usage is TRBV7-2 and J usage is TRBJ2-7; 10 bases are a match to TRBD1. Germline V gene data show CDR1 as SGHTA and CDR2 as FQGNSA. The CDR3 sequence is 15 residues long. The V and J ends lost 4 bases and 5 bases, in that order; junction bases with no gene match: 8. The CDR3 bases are TGTGCCAGCAGCTCGACCGGGACAGGGGTCCACGAGCAGTACTTC. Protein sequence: CASSSTGTGVHEQYF.

CDR3 bases: TGCGCCAGCAGCCAAGGGCTAGCGGGGGGAAACACCGGGGAGCTGTTTTTT. Protein: CASSQGLAGGNTGELFF. The rearrangement joins TRBV4-1 to TRBJ2-2; 11 positions agree with TRBD2. CDR3 size: 17 residues. Germline V CDR1 and CDR2: MGHRA, YSYEKL. The trim removed 1 base at V and 2 bases at J, leaving 3 bases unmatched.

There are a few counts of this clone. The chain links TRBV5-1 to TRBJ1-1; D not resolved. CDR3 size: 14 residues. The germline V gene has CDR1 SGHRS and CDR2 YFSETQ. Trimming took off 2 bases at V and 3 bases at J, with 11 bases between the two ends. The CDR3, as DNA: TGCGCCAGCAGCTTTCGGGGATTTGACACTGAAGCTTTCTTT. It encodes CASSFRGFDTEAFF.

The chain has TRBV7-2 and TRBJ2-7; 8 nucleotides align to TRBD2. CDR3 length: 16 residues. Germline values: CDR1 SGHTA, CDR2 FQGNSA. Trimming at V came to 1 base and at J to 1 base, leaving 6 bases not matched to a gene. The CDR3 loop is CASSLGGGTVSYEQYF. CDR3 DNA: TGTGCCAGCAGCTTAGGCGGGGGGACCGTTTCCTACGAGCAGTACTTC.

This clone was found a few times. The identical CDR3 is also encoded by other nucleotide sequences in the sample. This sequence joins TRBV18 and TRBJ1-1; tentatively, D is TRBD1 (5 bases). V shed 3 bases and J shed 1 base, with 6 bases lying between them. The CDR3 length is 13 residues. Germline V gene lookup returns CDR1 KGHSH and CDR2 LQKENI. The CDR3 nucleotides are TGTGCCAGCTCACCCGGACAGAACACTGAAGCTTTCTTT. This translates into CASSPGQNTEAFF.

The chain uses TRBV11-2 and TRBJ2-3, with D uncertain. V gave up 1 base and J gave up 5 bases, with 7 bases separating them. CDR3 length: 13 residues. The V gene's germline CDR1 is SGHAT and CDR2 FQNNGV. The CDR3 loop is CASSLGPRDTQYF. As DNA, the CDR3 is TGTGCCAGCAGCTTAGGGCCTCGAGATACGCAGTATTTT.

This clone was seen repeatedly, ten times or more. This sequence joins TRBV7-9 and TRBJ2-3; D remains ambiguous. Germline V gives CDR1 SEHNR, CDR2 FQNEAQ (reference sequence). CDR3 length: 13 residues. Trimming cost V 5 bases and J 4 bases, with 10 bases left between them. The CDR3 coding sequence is TGTGCCAGCAGCCCAAGAGGCCCAGATACGCAGTATTTT. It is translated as CASSPRGPDTQYF. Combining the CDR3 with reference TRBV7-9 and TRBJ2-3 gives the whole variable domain DTGVSQNPRHKITKRGQNVTFRCDPISEHNRLYWYRQTLGQGPEFLTYFQNEAQLEKSRLLSDRFSAERPKGSFSTLEIQRTEQGDSAMYLCASSPRGPDTQYFGPGTRLTVL.

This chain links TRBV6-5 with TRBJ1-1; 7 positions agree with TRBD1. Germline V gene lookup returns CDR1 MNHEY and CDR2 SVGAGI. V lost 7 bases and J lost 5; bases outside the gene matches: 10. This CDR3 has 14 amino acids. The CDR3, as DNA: TGTGCCAGCATTTCGAGACAGGGACGAACTGAAGCTTTCTTT. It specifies CASISRQGRTEAFF.